The rows below give T cell receptor beta chains drawn from one sample of a study of shared clonotypes between healthy human individuals. Only in-frame clones appear in the TCRdb table, and some are missing; sequencing was by immunoSEQ multiplex PCR. The sample lists 1,100,000 or so clones, 75% to 85% seen once, with approximately 0.52% in the top ten. The sequenced sample consisted of memory CD4+ T cells from PBMCs. The receptors here all came from a man aged 18 to 29 in good health. Some clones in this sample may be carry-over from other donors' samples. CDR3s include the opening cysteine and the closing phenylalanine or tryptophan. The D gene is left open where the match is weak. Rows give clone size only sometimes, using once, few, many, or a class for an expanded clone.

j_call,clone_size,v_call,d_call,cdr3_aa,cdr3_nt
TRBJ2-5,.,TRBV29-1,.,CSVGGHIQETQYF,TGCAGCGTTGGGGGACACATACAAGAGACCCAGTACTTC
TRBJ2-3,.,TRBV30,.,CAWSVGGAQYF,TGTGCCTGGAGTGTAGGAGGGGCGCAGTATTTT
TRBJ2-1,few,TRBV2,.,CASSLLADYNEQFF,TGTGCCAGCAGTCTGTTGGCTGACTACAATGAGCAGTTCTTC
TRBJ2-7,.,TRBV28,TRBD2,CASSSLAVSYEQYF,TGTGCCAGCAGTTCACTAGCGGTAAGCTACGAGCAGTACTTC
TRBJ1-2,few,TRBV28,.,CASSLSVEAYGYTF,TGTGCCAGCAGTTTATCGGTGGAGGCCTATGGCTACACCTTC
TRBJ2-5,.,TRBV6-6,TRBD1,CASSSPGQRETQYF,TGTGCCAGCAGTTCACCGGGACAGAGGGAGACCCAGTACTTC
TRBJ2-5,.,TRBV7-3,TRBD1,CASSLGTGVRETQYF,TGTGCCAGCAGCTTAGGGACAGGGGTTCGGGAGACCCAGTACTTC
TRBJ2-7,.,TRBV7-9,.,CASSLCSGCEQYF,TGTGCCAGCAGCTTATGTTCGGGGTGCGAGCAGTACTTC
TRBJ2-7,.,TRBV7-2,.,CASSPAHPGLYEQYF,TGTGCCAGCAGCCCAGCTCATCCCGGGTTATACGAGCAGTACTTC
TRBJ2-2,few,TRBV6-4,.,CASTRDGAGELFF,TGTGCCAGCACCCGTGATGGGGCCGGGGAGCTGTTTTTT
TRBJ2-5,.,TRBV10-3,.,CAISLNQGFQETQYF,TGTGCCATCAGCTTAAACCAAGGGTTTCAAGAGACCCAGTACTTC
TRBJ1-1,.,TRBV7-2,.,CASSFLRNTEAFF,TGTGCCAGCAGCTTTCTCAGGAACACTGAAGCTTTCTTT
TRBJ2-7,.,TRBV14,.,CASSHNGPYEQYF,TGTGCCAGCAGCCATAACGGGCCCTACGAGCAGTACTTC
TRBJ2-5,.,TRBV15,TRBD1,CATSRTLGQQETQYF,TGTGCCACCAGCAGAACCCTGGGACAGCAAGAGACCCAGTACTTC
TRBJ1-1,.,TRBV27,.,CASSADRLLNTEAFF,TGTGCCAGCAGTGCGGACCGACTATTGAACACTGAAGCTTTCTTT
TRBJ1-5,.,TRBV7-6,.,CASSLSLNQPQHF,TGTGCCAGCAGCTTGAGTCTCAATCAGCCCCAGCATTTT
TRBJ2-1,.,TRBV7-9,.,CASRANNEQFF,TGTGCCAGCAGGGCTAACAATGAGCAGTTCTTC
TRBJ2-7,.,TRBV11-2,.,CASSLWGGGPGSYEQYF,TGTGCCAGCAGCTTATGGGGTGGTGGGCCGGGGTCCTACGAGCAGTACTTC
TRBJ2-2,.,TRBV5-4,.,CASSPPLREKLFF,TGTGCCAGCAGCCCGCCTTTAAGGGAGAAGCTGTTTTTT
TRBJ2-7,.,TRBV7-4,.,CASSLNGRLYEQYF,TGTGCCAGCAGTTTAAACGGGAGATTATACGAGCAGTACTTC
TRBJ2-1,many,TRBV19,.,CASSPDSSYNEQFF,TGTGCCAGTAGTCCAGACTCCTCCTACAATGAGCAGTTCTTC
TRBJ2-7,.,TRBV11-2,TRBD2,CASSFQTGTRNEQYF,TGTGCCAGCAGCTTTCAGACCGGGACTAGGAACGAGCAGTACTTC
TRBJ2-4,.,TRBV7-9,.,CASSLVAGALPNKNIQYF,TGTGCCAGCAGCTTAGTAGCAGGGGCGCTACCCAACAAAAACATTCAGTACTTC
TRBJ2-7,.,TRBV6-5,TRBD1,CASSSLRDRGNEQYF,TGTGCCAGCAGTTCTCTCCGGGACAGGGGTAACGAGCAGTACTTC
TRBJ2-2,.,TRBV7-3,.,CASSASSAGELFF,TGTGCCAGCAGCGCTAGTTCGGCCGGGGAGCTGTTTTTT
TRBJ2-7,.,TRBV4-2,.,CASSQSAIRQLPAYEQYF,TGTGCCAGCAGCCAATCGGCAATACGACAACTTCCCGCCTACGAGCAGTACTTC
TRBJ1-1,once,TRBV2,.,CASSDFGGTEAFF,TGTGCCAGCAGTGATTTTGGGGGGACTGAAGCTTTCTTT
TRBJ1-2,.,TRBV7-9,.,CASEGDNYGYTF,TGTGCCAGTGAGGGGGATAACTATGGCTACACCTTC
TRBJ1-1,.,TRBV6-1,.,CASSEDPGARAFF,TGTGCCAGCAGTGAAGACCCGGGGGCGAGAGCTTTCTTT
TRBJ1-2,.,TRBV7-8,.,CASSLGPFPYGYTF,TGTGCCAGCAGCTTAGGTCCGTTCCCCTATGGCTACACCTTC
TRBJ2-7,few,TRBV18,.,CASSPLPGPSTYEQYF,TGTGCCAGCTCACCACTACCGGGACCGTCTACCTACGAGCAGTACTTC
TRBJ2-5,many,TRBV5-1,.,CASSLAPRGEEETQYF,TGCGCCAGCAGCTTGGCCCCCAGGGGGGAGGAAGAGACCCAGTACTTC
TRBJ2-1,.,TRBV27,TRBD1,CASSSPGQGFNEQFF,TGTGCCAGCAGTTCTCCGGGACAGGGGTTCAATGAGCAGTTCTTC
TRBJ1-2,.,TRBV2,TRBD1,CASREGTGQNGYTF,TGTGCCAGCAGGGAAGGGACAGGGCAGAATGGCTACACCTTC
TRBJ2-7,.,TRBV30,.,CAWSAGTFSYEQYF,TGTGCCTGGAGTGCTGGGACTTTCTCCTACGAGCAGTACTTC
TRBJ2-1,.,TRBV19,TRBD2,CASRRTSGSSYNEQFF,TGTGCCAGTAGGAGGACTAGCGGGAGCTCCTACAATGAGCAGTTCTTC
TRBJ2-7,.,TRBV19,.,CASSRGGDEQYF,TGTGCCAGTAGTAGAGGAGGAGACGAGCAGTACTTC
TRBJ2-1,.,TRBV7-3,TRBD2,CASSPRLATYNEQFF,TGTGCCAGCAGCCCCAGACTAGCGACCTACAATGAGCAGTTCTTC
TRBJ1-1,once,TRBV29-1,.,CTARTQGNTEAFF,TGCACGGCGAGAACCCAGGGGAACACTGAAGCTTTCTTT
TRBJ1-2,few,TRBV9,TRBD1,CASSVGRTGEGYGYTF,TGTGCCAGCAGCGTAGGGCGGACAGGGGAAGGGTATGGCTACACCTTC
TRBJ2-7,.,TRBV5-4,TRBD1,CASSSPGTVLGEQYF,TGTGCCAGCAGTTCCCCAGGGACAGTTCTCGGGGAGCAGTACTTC
TRBJ2-1,.,TRBV5-1,.,CASSPDSHNEQFF,TGCGCCAGCAGCCCTGACTCACACAATGAGCAGTTCTTC
TRBJ1-4,.,TRBV14,.,CASSPPGGRNEKLFF,TGTGCCAGCAGTCCCCCGGGGGGGCGGAATGAAAAACTGTTTTTT